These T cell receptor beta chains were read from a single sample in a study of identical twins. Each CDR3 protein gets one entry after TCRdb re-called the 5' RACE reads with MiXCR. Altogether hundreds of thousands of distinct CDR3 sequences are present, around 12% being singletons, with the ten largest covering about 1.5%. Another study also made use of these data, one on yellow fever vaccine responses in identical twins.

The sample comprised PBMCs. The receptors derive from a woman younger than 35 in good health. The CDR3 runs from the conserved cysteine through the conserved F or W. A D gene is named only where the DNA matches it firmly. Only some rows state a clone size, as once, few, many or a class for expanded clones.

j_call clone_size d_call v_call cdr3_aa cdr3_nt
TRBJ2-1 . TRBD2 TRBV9 CASSPRTSGMYNEQFF TGTGCCAGCAGCCCCCGGACTAGCGGGATGTACAATGAGCAGTTCTTC
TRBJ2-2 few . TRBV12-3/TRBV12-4 CASSSWGSDTGELFF TGTGCCAGCAGCTCCTGGGGTAGTGACACCGGGGAGCTGTTTTTT
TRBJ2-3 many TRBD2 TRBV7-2 CASSPIGLAGVTDTQYF TGTGCCAGCAGCCCGATCGGACTAGCGGGAGTCACGGATACGCAGTATTTT
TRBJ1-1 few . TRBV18 CASSPTASPEAFF TGTGCCAGCTCACCAACGGCGTCCCCCGAAGCTTTCTTT
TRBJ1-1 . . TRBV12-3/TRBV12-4 CASTLGHDTEAFF TGTGCCAGCACCTTAGGACACGACACTGAAGCTTTCTTT
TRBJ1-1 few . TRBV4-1 CASSQDVRRGTEAFF TGCGCCAGCAGCCAAGATGTAAGGAGAGGGACTGAAGCTTTCTTT
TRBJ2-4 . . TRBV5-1 CASSPFREPRNIQYF TGCGCCAGCAGTCCTTTCCGGGAGCCTCGGAACATTCAGTACTTC
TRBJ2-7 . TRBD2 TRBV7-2 CASSFFDRVRGGEQYF TGTGCCAGCAGCTTCTTCGACAGGGTGCGGGGGGGCGAGCAGTACTTC
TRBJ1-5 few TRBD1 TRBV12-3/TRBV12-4 CASKNRGPNEPQHF TGTGCCAGCAAGAACAGGGGGCCTAATGAGCCCCAGCATTTT
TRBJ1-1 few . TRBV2 CASRDKGGTEAFF TGTGCCAGCAGGGACAAGGGGGGGACTGAAGCTTTCTTT
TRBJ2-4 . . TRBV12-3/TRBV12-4 CASSLGPGGHRKNIQYF TGTGCCAGCAGTTTAGGGCCCGGGGGACACCGAAAAAACATTCAGTACTTC
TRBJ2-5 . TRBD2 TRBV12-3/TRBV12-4 CASSLALAGGPVWETQYF TGTGCCAGCAGTTTAGCTCTTGCGGGAGGGCCTGTATGGGAGACCCAGTACTTC
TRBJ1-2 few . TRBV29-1 CSVEEAPSNYGYTF TGCAGCGTTGAAGAAGCACCGTCTAACTATGGCTACACCTTC
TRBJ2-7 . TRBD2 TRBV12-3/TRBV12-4 CASSLASGRHEQYF TGTGCCAGCAGTCTCGCCAGCGGGAGACACGAGCAGTACTTC
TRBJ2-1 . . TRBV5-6 CASSHGLSSYNEQFF TGTGCCAGCAGCCACGGGCTTAGCTCCTACAATGAGCAGTTCTTC
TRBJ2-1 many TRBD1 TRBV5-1 CASSFRDRETHEQFF TGCGCCAGCAGCTTCCGGGACAGGGAAACGCATGAGCAGTTCTTC
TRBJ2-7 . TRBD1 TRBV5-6 CASSLDRALEQYF TGTGCCAGCAGCTTAGACAGGGCCCTCGAGCAGTACTTC
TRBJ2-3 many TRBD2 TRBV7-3 CASSFSGRATDTQYF TGTGCCAGCAGCTTTAGCGGGAGGGCCACAGATACGCAGTATTTT
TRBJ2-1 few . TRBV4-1 CASSQSPGLVHEQFF TGCGCCAGCAGCCAAAGCCCGGGTTTGGTCCATGAGCAGTTCTTC
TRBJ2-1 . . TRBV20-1 CSAYQTGEQFF TGCAGTGCTTACCAGACAGGTGAGCAGTTCTTC
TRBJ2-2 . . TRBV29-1 CRVEDTGANTGELFF TGCAGAGTTGAAGATACCGGGGCGAACACCGGGGAGCTGTTTTTT
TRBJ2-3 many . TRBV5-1 CASSLEGGDTQYF TGCGCCAGCAGCTTGGAAGGGGGTGATACGCAGTATTTT
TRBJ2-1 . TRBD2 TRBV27 CASGIGRSSYNEQFF TGTGCCAGCGGGATCGGGAGGTCCTCCTACAATGAGCAGTTCTTC
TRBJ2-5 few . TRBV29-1 CSVLTGAEETQYF TGCAGCGTTCTAACCGGGGCGGAAGAGACCCAGTACTTC
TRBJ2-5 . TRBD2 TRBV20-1 CSAPPVQRGPVGTQYF TGCAGTGCCCCCCCCGTTCAGCGGGGGCCAGTAGGGACCCAGTACTTC
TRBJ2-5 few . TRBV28 CASSPSGLPAETQYF TGTGCCAGCAGTCCTAGTGGCCTCCCGGCGGAGACCCAGTACTTC
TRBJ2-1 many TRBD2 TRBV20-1 CSARTSGRGGEQFF TGCAGTGCTAGAACTAGCGGGAGGGGGGGTGAGCAGTTCTTC
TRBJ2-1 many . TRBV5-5 CASSFLAATYNEQFF TGTGCCAGCAGCTTCTTAGCGGCAACCTACAATGAGCAGTTCTTC
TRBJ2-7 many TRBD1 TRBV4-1 CASSQTGTVYEQYF TGCGCCAGCAGCCAAACCGGGACAGTGTACGAGCAGTACTTC
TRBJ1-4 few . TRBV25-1 CASSLESDFFGEKLFF TGTGCCAGCAGCCTAGAATCAGATTTCTTCGGTGAAAAACTGTTTTTT
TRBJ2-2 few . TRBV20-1 CSAKIGATGELFF TGCAGTGCAAAGATAGGGGCAACCGGGGAGCTGTTTTTT
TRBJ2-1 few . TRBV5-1 CASSLDQNEQFF TGCGCCAGCAGCTTGGATCAGAATGAGCAGTTCTTC
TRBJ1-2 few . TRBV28 CASGYGYTF TGTGCCAGCGGCTATGGCTACACCTTC
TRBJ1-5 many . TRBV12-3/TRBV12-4 CASSLAPLEPQHF TGTGCCAGCAGTTTAGCCCCCCTCGAGCCCCAGCATTTT
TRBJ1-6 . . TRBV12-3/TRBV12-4 CASRTRGDSPLHF TGTGCCAGCAGGACCCGGGGCGATTCACCCCTCCACTTT
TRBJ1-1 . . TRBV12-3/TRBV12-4 CASMVRNTEAFF TGTGCCAGCATGGTCAGAAACACTGAAGCTTTCTTT
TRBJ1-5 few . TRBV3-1 CASSQEWGNQPQHF TGTGCCAGCAGCCAAGAATGGGGCAATCAGCCCCAGCATTTT
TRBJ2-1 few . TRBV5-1 CASSSDGTGIPTEQFF TGCGCCAGCAGCTCCGACGGTACTGGCATCCCCACTGAGCAGTTCTTC
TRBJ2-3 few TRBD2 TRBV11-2 CASSLEAGGALSTDTQYF TGTGCCAGCAGCTTAGAAGCGGGGGGCGCTCTTAGCACAGATACGCAGTATTTT
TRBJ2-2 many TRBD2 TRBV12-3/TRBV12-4 CASSPGNRGGTGELFF TGTGCCAGCAGTCCGGGAAATCGGGGGGGCACCGGGGAGCTGTTTTTT
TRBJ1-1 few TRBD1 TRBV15 CATSRAGQGGTEAFF TGTGCCACCAGCAGAGCCGGACAGGGGGGGACTGAAGCTTTCTTT
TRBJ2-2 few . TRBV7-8 CASSLRFFRGPPGNTGELFF TGTGCCAGCAGCTTACGGTTTTTCAGGGGCCCGCCCGGGAACACCGGGGAGCTGTTTTTT
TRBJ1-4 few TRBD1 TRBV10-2 CASSVGTGFNEKLFF TGCGCCAGCAGTGTGGGGACAGGCTTTAATGAAAAACTGTTTTTT
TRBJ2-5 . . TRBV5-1 CASRSDGQETQYF TGCGCCAGCAGATCGGACGGCCAAGAGACCCAGTACTTC
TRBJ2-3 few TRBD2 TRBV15 CATSRRYPGTSGTDTQYF TGTGCCACCAGCAGACGCTACCCCGGGACTAGCGGCACAGATACGCAGTATTTT
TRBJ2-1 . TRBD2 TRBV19 CASTRLAGSDEQFF TGTGCCAGTACCCGACTAGCGGGAAGCGATGAGCAGTTCTTC
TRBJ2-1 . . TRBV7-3 CASGQAGTMGGEQFF TGTGCCAGCGGACAAGCCGGGACCATGGGGGGTGAGCAGTTCTTC
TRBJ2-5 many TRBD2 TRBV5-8 CASSLTTGTRRGTQYF TGTGCCAGCAGCTTAACCACCGGGACTAGGCGTGGGACCCAGTACTTC
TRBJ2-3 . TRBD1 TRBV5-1 CASSLASGTGGPDTQYF TGCGCCAGCAGCTTGGCCAGCGGGACAGGGGGACCAGATACGCAGTATTTT
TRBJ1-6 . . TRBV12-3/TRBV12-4 CASSFMHSPLHF TGTGCCAGCAGTTTTATGCATTCACCCCTCCACTTT